The 28 T cell receptor beta chains presented below share a single source sample, sequenced in a study of shared clonotypes between healthy human individuals. Using immunoSEQ multiplex PCR, the repertoire was profiled, and TCRdb retains in-frame clones only, with some absent. There are roughly 1 million clones in the sample; under 80% occur only once, and approximately 1.5% lies in the top ten. Sequencing was performed on memory CD4+ T cells sorted from blood. The sample's subset: CD45RA-negative fraction. These receptors all come from a man younger than 35 in good health.

This clone has a handful of counts. This sequence joins TRBV27 and TRBJ2-2, with 8 bases matching TRBD1. The CDR3 loop spans 14 amino acids. Germline V lookup: CDR1 MNHEY, CDR2 SMNVEV (reference sequence). With 8 bases clipped from V and 4 bases from J, the junction kept 6 bases outside the gene matches. The CDR3 DNA follows: TGTGCCAGCTTCGACAGGGGTAGCACCGGGGAGCTGTTTTTT. Translated: CASFDRGSTGELFF.

The chain recombines TRBV5-6 with TRBJ1-4; 7 bases align to TRBD1. The CDR3 totals 17 residues. V was clipped by 0 bases and J by 0 bases; unmatched bases: 5. Germline V gives CDR1 SGHDT, CDR2 YYEEEE. The CDR3 is CASSLDRGVATNEKLFF. CDR3 sequence (DNA): TGTGCCAGCAGCTTGGACAGGGGAGTTGCAACTAATGAAAAACTGTTTTTT.

The chain recombines TRBV10-3 with TRBJ2-5; D call uncertain. V was shortened by 3 bases and J by 3 bases, with 8 bases between the two germline ends. Germline-derived CDR1 and CDR2 are ENHRY and SYGVKD. CDR3 size: 13 residues. CDR3 DNA: TGTGCCATCAGTGACTCCCGAGAAGAGACCCAGTACTTC. This translates into CAISDSREETQYF.

As concerns this clone: A read error may be the cause here, since a much bigger clone is one base away. The chain combines TRBV5-4 with TRBJ2-7, with D maybe TRBD1 (5 bases). V was clipped by 2 bases and J by 7 bases, with 7 bases between them. The CDR3 is 11 residues long. The germline CDR1 and CDR2 sequences are SGHNT and YYREEE (reference sequence). The DNA for the CDR3 is TGTGCCAGCAGCTTCGGACAAGAGCAGTACTTC. Its protein is CASSFGQEQYF.

The chain is built from TRBV5-1 and TRBJ1-3; D is uncertain. The V gene's germline CDR1 is SGHRS and CDR2 YFSETQ. CDR3 length: 16 amino acids. V was trimmed by 0 bases and J by 0 bases, leaving 10 bases between them. The CDR3 loop is CASSLVAVASGNTIYF. In DNA form, the CDR3 reads TGCGCCAGCAGCTTGGTAGCCGTAGCCTCTGGAAACACCATATATTTT. Full variable domain (remainder filled in from reference TRBV5-1 and TRBJ1-3): KAGVTQTPRYLIKTRGQQVTLSCSPISGHRSVSWYQQTPGQGLQFLFEYFSETQRNKGNFPGRFSGRQFSNSRSEMNVSTLELGDSALYLCASSLVAVASGNTIYFGEGSWLTVV.

Only a few counts were recorded for this clone. This sequence joins TRBV5-4 and TRBJ1-5; 9 bases are shared with TRBD1. Germline V gene data show CDR1 as SGHNT and CDR2 as YYREEE (reference sequence). This CDR3 spans 17 amino acids. J gave up 1 base and V 0 bases, and 5 bases lay outside the gene matches. CDR3 sequence: CASSLGGGTGSNQPQHF. The CDR3 DNA reads TGTGCCAGCAGCTTGGGAGGGGGGACAGGGAGCAATCAGCCCCAGCATTTT.

The chain has TRBV6-5 and TRBJ1-6; tentative D call: TRBD1 (5 bases). Germline CDR1 is MNHEY and CDR2 is SVGAGI. The CDR3 covers 15 residues. The V end lost 6 bases, the J end lost 7 bases, and 16 bases lay between the germline ends. CDR3 region: CASSRDGIFNSPLHF. The CDR3 coding sequence is TGTGCCAGCAGCCGGGACGGGATCTTCAATTCACCCCTCCACTTT.

The V gene is TRBV7-2, the J gene TRBJ1-1, with D possibly matching TRBD1 (5 bases). This CDR3 region has 14 residues. Germline lookup yields CDR1 SGHTA and CDR2 FQGNSA. Trimming took off 6 bases at V and 0 bases at J, with 11 bases between the two ends. As DNA, the CDR3 is TGTGCCAGCAGGGATGGACATCTGAACACTGAAGCTTTCTTT. Amino acids: CASRDGHLNTEAFF.

With respect to this clone: Other nucleotide sequences in the sample specify the same CDR3. This rearrangement joins TRBV6-5 to TRBJ2-3; D not resolved. This CDR3 has 13 amino acids. Per the germline V gene, CDR1 is MNHEY and CDR2 is SVGAGI. V was cut by 2 bases and J by 0 bases, with 3 bases left in between. CDR3 DNA: TGTGCCAGCAGTTACCCAAGCACAGATACGCAGTATTTT. It yields the protein CASSYPSTDTQYF.

This chain uses TRBV28 with TRBJ2-3; TRBD1 might be the D (5 bases). V gave up 5 bases and J gave up 0 bases, with 9 bases separating them. CDR3 size: 14 residues. Looked up from germline, CDR1 is MDHEN and CDR2 is SYDVKM. The CDR3 region has the DNA TGTGCCAGCAGTGAACAGGCTAGCACAGATACGCAGTATTTT. Encoded protein: CASSEQASTDTQYF.

The chain joins TRBV6-5 to TRBJ1-1; 9 nucleotides align to TRBD1. V lost 6 bases and J lost 2; bases outside the gene matches: 4. Germline assignment: CDR1 MNHEY and CDR2 SVGAGI. This CDR3 has 14 amino acids. This CDR3 is CASSDRGTNTEAFF. Here the CDR3 DNA reads TGTGCCAGCAGCGACAGGGGGACCAACACTGAAGCTTTCTTT.

The rearrangement joins TRBV10-3 to TRBJ2-1, with TRBD2 as a possible D gene (6 bases). The CDR3 is made up of 13 amino acids. The germline CDR1 and CDR2 sequences are ENHRY and SYGVKD. Trimming removed 5 bases at V and 6 bases at J, with 11 bases between. The CDR3 here is CAISQIGSNEQFF. The CDR3 bases are TGTGCCATCAGTCAAATCGGGAGCAATGAGCAGTTCTTC.

The chain recombines TRBV2 with TRBJ2-5; the D gene could be TRBD1 or TRBD2 (6 bases each). The germline V gene encodes CDR1 SNHLY and CDR2 FYNNEI. CDR3 length: 12 amino acids. Trimming pared 11 bases from V and 1 base from J, leaving 11 bases between. DNA of the CDR3: TGTGCCGTAGGGGGACTCCAAGAGACCCAGTACTTC. Protein: CAVGGLQETQYF.

The CDR3 is CASSLMGQGLDTQYF. DNA of the CDR3: TGTGCCAGCAGTCTAATGGGACAGGGCTTGGATACGCAGTATTTT. This sequence joins TRBV6-5 and TRBJ2-3; 9 nucleotides agree with TRBD1. J was trimmed by 6 bases and V by 5 bases; bases with no gene match: 9. Germline V gene data show CDR1 as MNHEY and CDR2 as SVGAGI. This CDR3 spans 15 amino acids.

V and J are TRBV4-1 and TRBJ2-1; 10 bases align to TRBD2. Per the germline V gene, CDR1 is MGHRA and CDR2 is YSYEKL. V gave up 0 bases and J gave up 6 bases; unmatched junction bases: 8. This CDR3 is 17 amino acids long. For the CDR3, the DNA is TGCGCCAGCAGCCAAGACCCAACTAGCGGGAAGACCAATGAGCAGTTCTTC. Amino acid sequence: CASSQDPTSGKTNEQFF.

V usage is TRBV19 and J usage is TRBJ2-3, with 10 nucleotides matching TRBD2. CDR3 length equals 19 residues. Germline CDR1 is LNHDA and CDR2 is SQIVND (reference sequence). V dropped 1 base and J dropped 4; count of bases not matched to a gene: 14. CDR3 in amino acids: CASSIVSKFSGRGADTQYF. In DNA, the CDR3 is TGTGCCAGTAGTATAGTCTCCAAATTCAGCGGGAGGGGTGCAGATACGCAGTATTTT. Full variable domain (rest looked up from reference TRBV19 and TRBJ2-3): DGGITQSPKYLFRKEGQNVTLSCEQNLNHDAMYWYRQDPGQGLRLIYYSQIVNDFQKGDIAEGYSVSREKKESFPLTVTSAQKNPTAFYLCASSIVSKFSGRGADTQYFGPGTRLTVL.

The rearrangement joins TRBV4-1 to TRBJ2-7; perhaps TRBD1 as D (6 bases). Germline V CDR1 and CDR2: MGHRA, YSYEKL. This CDR3 contains 14 residues. In DNA, the CDR3 is TGCGCTACCGCACAGGGACCCACATCCTACGAGCAGTACTTC. This sequence encodes CATAQGPTSYEQYF.

This clone showed up many times. The chain employs TRBV2 and TRBJ2-7; TRBD1 aligns across 7 bases. The CDR3 length is 16 residues. Trimming took 3 bases from V and 0 from J; bases not matched to a gene: 8. Germline CDR1 SNHLY, CDR2 FYNNEI. This CDR3 is CASSDPGGQASYEQYF. DNA for the CDR3: TGTGCCAGCAGTGACCCTGGCGGACAGGCCTCCTACGAGCAGTACTTC.

J is TRBJ1-5 and V is TRBV6-5; D unresolved. The CDR3 is made up of 14 amino acids. Trimming removed 5 bases from V and 5 bases from J, with 13 bases in between. CDR1 and CDR2 (germline): MNHEY, SVGAGI. CDR3 bases: TGTGCCAGCAGTGGAAAGGGAGGCTATCAGCCCCAGCATTTT. The encoded protein is CASSGKGGYQPQHF.

This clone was seen a handful of times. The V gene is TRBV2, the J gene TRBJ2-1, with a tentative D call TRBD1 (6 bases). The CDR3 length is 14 residues. Germline V gene lookup returns CDR1 SNHLY and CDR2 FYNNEI. Trimming removed 8 bases from V and 2 bases from J, with 13 bases in between. In nucleotides, the CDR3 is TGTGCCAGCTTTGGGGGCGCGGCCTACAATGAGCAGTTCTTC. It specifies CASFGGAAYNEQFF.

The rearrangement uses TRBV4-1 and TRBJ1-5; 9 positions match TRBD1. This CDR3 comprises 17 residues. Germline CDR1 reads MGHRA; CDR2 reads YSYEKL. Germline trimming cut 4 bases from V and 2 bases from J; bases unmatched to any gene: 9. The CDR3 spells CASSRGQGKDGNQPQHF. The CDR3 region has the DNA TGCGCCAGCAGCCGGGGACAGGGTAAAGATGGCAATCAGCCCCAGCATTTT.

The chain couples TRBV7-9 to TRBJ2-1; D gene unclear. Germline values: CDR1 SEHNR, CDR2 FQNEAQ (reference sequence). This CDR3 has 13 residues. Trimming stripped 4 bases from V and 8 bases from J, with 12 bases between. The CDR3 spells CASSSALGDEQFF. CDR3 sequence (DNA): TGTGCCAGCAGCTCTGCACTCGGCGATGAGCAGTTCTTC.

The chain employs TRBV11-3 and TRBJ2-7; maybe TRBD1 (6 bases). The CDR3 length is 12 residues. The V gene's germline CDR1 is SGHNT and CDR2 YENEEA. V lost 8 bases to trimming and J lost 5 bases, with 13 bases between them. This CDR3 is CASGNRADEQYF. DNA for the CDR3: TGTGCCAGCGGGAACAGGGCCGACGAGCAGTACTTC.

Regarding this clone: The sample holds other DNA sequences that translate to the same CDR3. This chain uses TRBV7-2 with TRBJ1-5, with 10 bases fitting TRBD1. J lost 6 bases, V lost 6 bases, and 5 bases had no gene match. This CDR3 is 14 amino acids long. The germline CDR1 and CDR2 sequences are SGHTA and FQGNSA. The CDR3 sequence is CASSSDRGGQPQHF. The DNA for the CDR3 is TGTGCCAGCAGTTCGGACAGGGGGGGTCAGCCCCAGCATTTT.

The V and J genes are TRBV12-5 and TRBJ2-7; the D gene is possibly TRBD1 (5 bases). Germline loops: CDR1 LGHNT, CDR2 FRNRAP. The V and J ends lost 2 bases and 1 base respectively, with 15 bases between them. The CDR3 is 16 residues long. In DNA form, the CDR3 reads TGTGCTAGTGGTTTGAATCGGCAGGGTTTTTCCTACGAGCAGTACTTC. This gives the protein CASGLNRQGFSYEQYF.

The gene calls are TRBV4-1 and TRBJ2-4, with 9 bases aligning to TRBD1. With 1 base clipped from V and 9 bases from J, the junction kept 10 bases outside the gene matches. The CDR3 covers 16 residues. CDR1 and CDR2 (germline): MGHRA, YSYEKL. The CDR3 DNA is TGCGCCAGCAGCCAAGGCGGGGACAGGGTTTCATCCATTCAGTACTTC. Translated: CASSQGGDRVSSIQYF.

Regarding this clone: Mismatch with germline at one junction end may stem from a read error. Distinct nucleotide sequences in the sample also encode this CDR3. The chain links TRBV7-7 to TRBJ2-1, with 9 positions matching TRBD1. Germline V gene data show CDR1 as SSHAT and CDR2 as FNYEAQ (reference sequence). This CDR3 is built from 13 residues. The CDR3 loop reads CASSSDRGNEQFF. In nucleotides, the CDR3 is TGTGCTAGCAGCTCCGACAGGGGGAATGAGCAGTTCTTC.

This clone was found many times. The chain uses TRBV10-3 and TRBJ2-1, with a weak D call TRBD2 (6 bases). Germline V gene data show CDR1 as ENHRY and CDR2 as SYGVKD. V shed 10 bases and J shed 7 bases, with 17 bases lying between them. CDR3 length: 13 residues. CDR3 sequence reads: CATRRGGENEQFF. As DNA, the CDR3 is TGTGCCACCCGGAGGGGCGGAGAAAATGAGCAGTTCTTC.